Listed below are T cell receptor beta chains from one sample, sequenced in a study of blood T cell repertoires in COVID-19. The method was immunoSEQ multiplex PCR; TCRdb's version includes in-frame clones alone and lacks a portion of them. The profile shows 150,000 or so clones, roughly 90% of them singletons. Specimen: PBMCs or T cells enriched from blood (not recorded which). These receptors all come from a woman aged 45-65 years who had recovered from COVID-19. CDR3s include the opening cysteine and the closing phenylalanine or tryptophan. D genes are given only for firm matches. Part of the rows lack a size; the others show once, few, many or a class for expanded clones.

V gene: TRBV4-1; D gene: -; J gene: TRBJ1-1; clone size: -; CDR3 protein: CASSQGIGGDTEAFF; CDR3 DNA: TGCGCCAGCAGCCAAGGAATTGGGGGGGACACTGAAGCTTTCTTT
V gene: TRBV19; D gene: TRBD1; J gene: TRBJ1-6; clone size: few; CDR3 protein: CASSISGGWARNSPLHF; CDR3 DNA: TGTGCCAGTAGCATATCAGGGGGCTGGGCTCGGAATTCACCCCTCCACTTT
V gene: TRBV29-1; D gene: -; J gene: TRBJ1-4; clone size: -; CDR3 protein: CSGAATNEKLFF; CDR3 DNA: TGCAGCGGGGCTGCAACTAATGAAAAACTGTTTTTT
V gene: TRBV7-8; D gene: -; J gene: TRBJ2-4; clone size: -; CDR3 protein: CASSLVTGLAKNIQYF; CDR3 DNA: TGTGCCAGCAGCTTAGTCACGGGGTTAGCCAAAAACATTCAGTACTTC
V gene: TRBV3-1/TRBV3-2; D gene: TRBD2; J gene: TRBJ2-2; clone size: -; CDR3 protein: CASTKGLVASGELFF; CDR3 DNA: TGTGCCAGCACCAAGGGACTAGTGGCCTCCGGGGAGCTGTTTTTT
V gene: TRBV7-2; D gene: -; J gene: TRBJ1-5; clone size: -; CDR3 protein: CASSLSSSNQPQHF; CDR3 DNA: TGTGCCAGCAGCTTAAGCTCAAGCAATCAGCCCCAGCATTTT
V gene: TRBV11-3; D gene: TRBD2; J gene: TRBJ2-7; clone size: -; CDR3 protein: CASSSTGLAGGEQYF; CDR3 DNA: TGTGCCAGCAGCTCTACGGGACTAGCGGGGGGGGAGCAGTACTTC
V gene: TRBV27; D gene: TRBD2; J gene: TRBJ2-5; clone size: -; CDR3 protein: CASSSTSGGPETQYF; CDR3 DNA: TGTGCCAGCAGCTCAACTAGCGGGGGGCCAGAGACCCAGTACTTC
V gene: TRBV27; D gene: -; J gene: TRBJ2-6; clone size: -; CDR3 protein: CASSSRSSGANVLTF; CDR3 DNA: TGTGCCAGCAGTTCGCGGTCCTCTGGGGCCAACGTCCTGACTTTC
V gene: TRBV7-9; D gene: -; J gene: TRBJ1-1; clone size: -; CDR3 protein: CASSSTGPAGDTEAFF; CDR3 DNA: TGTGCCAGCAGCTCTACCGGGCCGGCGGGGGACACTGAAGCTTTCTTT
V gene: TRBV4-3; D gene: -; J gene: TRBJ1-6; clone size: -; CDR3 protein: CASSQATGALHF; CDR3 DNA: TGCGCCAGCAGCCAAGCTACCGGGGCCCTCCACTTT
V gene: TRBV7-9; D gene: TRBD1; J gene: TRBJ1-1; clone size: -; CDR3 protein: CASSFPRGTTEAFF; CDR3 DNA: TGTGCCAGCAGCTTTCCCAGGGGGACCACTGAAGCTTTCTTT
V gene: TRBV19; D gene: -; J gene: TRBJ1-5; clone size: -; CDR3 protein: CASSIIIGGQPQHF; CDR3 DNA: TGTGCCAGTAGTATTATTATCGGGGGGCAGCCCCAGCATTTT
V gene: TRBV19; D gene: TRBD2; J gene: TRBJ2-2; clone size: -; CDR3 protein: CASSRGGLAGRNTGELFF; CDR3 DNA: TGTGCCAGTAGTAGGGGGGGACTAGCGGGACGGAACACCGGGGAGCTGTTTTTT
V gene: TRBV10-3; D gene: -; J gene: TRBJ2-7; clone size: -; CDR3 protein: CATKEGGQSSYEQYF; CDR3 DNA: TGTGCCACGAAGGAGGGGGGACAGAGCTCCTACGAGCAGTACTTC
V gene: TRBV19; D gene: -; J gene: TRBJ1-2; clone size: -; CDR3 protein: CASSMGLAGRRLGYTF; CDR3 DNA: TGTGCCAGTAGTATGGGGCTGGCAGGACGAAGATTAGGCTACACCTTC
V gene: TRBV19; D gene: -; J gene: TRBJ1-2; clone size: -; CDR3 protein: CASSMAPGPTLDGYTF; CDR3 DNA: TGTGCCAGTAGTATGGCTCCTGGGCCCACCCTGGATGGCTACACCTTC
V gene: TRBV7-9; D gene: -; J gene: TRBJ1-5; clone size: once; CDR3 protein: CASSSPREGVSNQPQHF; CDR3 DNA: TGTGCCAGCAGCTCTCCCAGGGAGGGGGTAAGCAATCAGCCCCAGCATTTT
V gene: TRBV4-1; D gene: -; J gene: TRBJ1-2; clone size: -; CDR3 protein: CASSQGRGWGYTF; CDR3 DNA: TGCGCCAGCAGCCAAGGCCGGGGGTGGGGCTACACCTTC
V gene: TRBV7-9; D gene: TRBD1; J gene: TRBJ2-2; clone size: -; CDR3 protein: CASSLGRQGRFGELFF; CDR3 DNA: TGTGCCAGCAGCTTAGGACGACAGGGGCGGTTCGGGGAGCTGTTTTTT
V gene: TRBV4-1; D gene: TRBD2; J gene: TRBJ2-1; clone size: -; CDR3 protein: CASSSELTSGGYEQFF; CDR3 DNA: TGCGCCAGCAGCTCCGAGCTGACTAGCGGGGGTTATGAGCAGTTCTTC
V gene: TRBV7-2; D gene: -; J gene: TRBJ2-7; clone size: once; CDR3 protein: CASSLRQEQYF; CDR3 DNA: TGTGCCAGCAGCCTCAGACAGGAGCAGTACTTC
V gene: TRBV19; D gene: TRBD1; J gene: TRBJ1-3; clone size: -; CDR3 protein: CASSTHRDRGWPLHF; CDR3 DNA: TGTGCCAGTAGTACCCACCGGGACAGAGGTTGGCCCTTACATTTT
V gene: TRBV6-2/TRBV6-3; D gene: TRBD2; J gene: TRBJ2-1; clone size: -; CDR3 protein: CASSYGGGLYNEQFF; CDR3 DNA: TGTGCCAGCAGTTACGGCGGGGGGCTCTACAATGAGCAGTTCTTC
V gene: TRBV27; D gene: TRBD1; J gene: TRBJ1-2; clone size: -; CDR3 protein: CASSSVYRGRGYTF; CDR3 DNA: TGTGCCAGCAGTTCCGTCTACAGGGGACGGGGCTACACCTTC
V gene: TRBV7-9; D gene: -; J gene: TRBJ1-2; clone size: -; CDR3 protein: CASSLGVQGYTF; CDR3 DNA: TGTGCCAGCAGCTTAGGAGTCCAAGGCTACACCTTC
V gene: TRBV7-3; D gene: -; J gene: TRBJ2-3; clone size: -; CDR3 protein: CASSLGRPPGTQYF; CDR3 DNA: TGTGCCAGCAGCTTAGGAAGGCCCCCCGGGACGCAGTATTTT
V gene: TRBV4-2; D gene: -; J gene: TRBJ2-3; clone size: -; CDR3 protein: CASSQAGSGKAQYF; CDR3 DNA: TGTGCCAGCAGCCAAGCCGGATCGGGGAAGGCGCAGTATTTT
V gene: TRBV12-3/TRBV12-4; D gene: -; J gene: TRBJ1-5; clone size: -; CDR3 protein: CASKLGGSQPQHF; CDR3 DNA: TGTGCCAGCAAATTGGGGGGATCCCAGCCCCAGCATTTT
V gene: TRBV5-1; D gene: -; J gene: TRBJ2-4; clone size: -; CDR3 protein: CASSLNQGVIQYF; CDR3 DNA: TGCGCCAGCAGCTTAAATCAGGGTGTCATTCAGTACTTC
V gene: TRBV19; D gene: TRBD2; J gene: TRBJ2-5; clone size: -; CDR3 protein: CASSFPSGGTQETQYF; CDR3 DNA: TGTGCCAGTAGTTTTCCTAGCGGGGGGACCCAAGAGACCCAGTACTTC
V gene: TRBV11-3; D gene: -; J gene: TRBJ1-2; clone size: -; CDR3 protein: CASSSREFGYGYTF; CDR3 DNA: TGTGCCAGCAGCTCCAGGGAATTCGGCTATGGCTACACCTTC
V gene: TRBV6-1; D gene: -; J gene: TRBJ1-2; clone size: -; CDR3 protein: CASSDLYAPYGYTF; CDR3 DNA: TGTGCCAGCAGTGACCTCTACGCTCCCTATGGCTACACCTTC
V gene: TRBV4-2; D gene: -; J gene: TRBJ1-6; clone size: few; CDR3 protein: CASSPRQANSPLHF; CDR3 DNA: TGTGCCAGCAGCCCTAGACAGGCGAATTCACCCCTCCACTTT
V gene: TRBV11-3; D gene: TRBD1; J gene: TRBJ1-1; clone size: -; CDR3 protein: CASSPRTGSNTEAFF; CDR3 DNA: TGTGCCAGCAGCCCTCGGACAGGGTCGAACACTGAAGCTTTCTTT
V gene: TRBV7-8; D gene: TRBD2; J gene: TRBJ2-2; clone size: -; CDR3 protein: CASSQKLAFTGELFF; CDR3 DNA: TGTGCCAGCAGCCAGAAACTAGCGTTCACCGGGGAGCTGTTTTTT
V gene: TRBV5-4; D gene: TRBD2; J gene: TRBJ2-3; clone size: -; CDR3 protein: CASGAGGATDTQYF; CDR3 DNA: TGTGCCAGCGGAGCGGGGGGGGCCACAGATACGCAGTATTTT
V gene: TRBV4-2; D gene: TRBD1; J gene: TRBJ2-1; clone size: -; CDR3 protein: CASSEGQGSNEQFF; CDR3 DNA: TGTGCCAGCAGCGAGGGACAGGGGAGCAATGAGCAGTTCTTC
V gene: TRBV11-3; D gene: TRBD2; J gene: TRBJ2-1; clone size: -; CDR3 protein: CASSSHTSGSSYNEQFF; CDR3 DNA: TGTGCCAGCAGCTCGCACACTAGCGGGAGCTCCTACAATGAGCAGTTCTTC
V gene: TRBV13; D gene: TRBD2; J gene: TRBJ2-2; clone size: -; CDR3 protein: CASSLGHPGGKNTGELFF; CDR3 DNA: TGTGCCAGCAGCTTAGGCCACCCGGGGGGGAAAAACACCGGGGAGCTGTTTTTT
V gene: TRBV9; D gene: TRBD2; J gene: TRBJ2-3; clone size: -; CDR3 protein: CASSHSGGATQAPDTQYF; CDR3 DNA: TGTGCCAGCAGCCATAGCGGGGGGGCGACCCAGGCCCCAGATACGCAGTATTTT
V gene: TRBV7-2; D gene: TRBD1; J gene: TRBJ1-5; clone size: -; CDR3 protein: CASSTGQGVGPQHF; CDR3 DNA: TGTGCCAGCAGCACCGGACAGGGGGTCGGTCCCCAGCATTTT
V gene: TRBV7-2; D gene: -; J gene: TRBJ1-2; clone size: -; CDR3 protein: CASTGFNRNYGYTF; CDR3 DNA: TGTGCCAGCACAGGGTTTAACCGGAACTATGGCTACACCTTC
V gene: TRBV27; D gene: TRBD2; J gene: TRBJ2-3; clone size: -; CDR3 protein: CASSYAGVLTDTQYF; CDR3 DNA: TGTGCCAGCAGTTATGCGGGGGTTCTCACAGATACGCAGTATTTT
V gene: TRBV7-3; D gene: TRBD1; J gene: TRBJ1-6; clone size: -; CDR3 protein: CASSSHRGPNSPLHF; CDR3 DNA: TGTGCCAGCAGCTCCCACAGGGGGCCTAATTCACCCCTCCACTTT
V gene: TRBV12-3/TRBV12-4; D gene: TRBD1; J gene: TRBJ2-7; clone size: -; CDR3 protein: CASSVDRAREQYF; CDR3 DNA: TGTGCCAGCAGTGTAGACAGGGCTCGGGAGCAGTACTTC
V gene: TRBV18; D gene: -; J gene: TRBJ2-3; clone size: -; CDR3 protein: CASSLRDTDTQYF; CDR3 DNA: TGTGCCAGCTCATTACGGGACACAGATACGCAGTATTTT
V gene: TRBV9; D gene: TRBD1; J gene: TRBJ2-7; clone size: -; CDR3 protein: CASSAQGRASYEQYF; CDR3 DNA: TGTGCCAGCAGCGCACAGGGGCGGGCATCCTACGAGCAGTACTTC
V gene: TRBV27; D gene: -; J gene: TRBJ2-3; clone size: -; CDR3 protein: CASSWTLTDTQYF; CDR3 DNA: TGTGCCAGCAGTTGGACATTAACAGATACGCAGTATTTT
V gene: TRBV3-1/TRBV3-2; D gene: -; J gene: TRBJ2-7; clone size: -; CDR3 protein: CASSRNRETSYEQYF; CDR3 DNA: TGTGCCAGCAGCCGCAACCGGGAAACCTCCTACGAGCAGTACTTC